The clone carrying this T cell receptor (beta chain) was seen many times. Its target is not known. This specimen belongs to a study of T-cell reconstitution after alpha-beta-depleted transplantation in children. The study, taken as a whole, reports: One year post-transplant, T-cell counts and diversity were largely derived from T cells produced anew. Where some patients showed high TCRbeta diversity at day 60, it came from recipient T cells and thymic progenitors that had survived. Several hundred expanded graft clones reportedly gave rise to the alpha-beta T cells present about two months after transplant.

V lost 2 bases to trimming and J lost 7 bases, with 21 bases between them. This CDR3 region has 17 residues. Preparing the TCRbeta library involved the use of unique molecular identifiers. TCRdb passed the PCR reads through MiXCR, listing each CDR3 protein once. Of approximately 650,000 distinct CDR3 sequences listed, over 10% are singletons. The receptor's source is a girl aged 2 to 10 with congenital amegakaryocytic thrombocytopenia, due to receive a stem cell transplant. Source: PBMCs, taken before TCRalphabeta/CD19-depleted stem cell transplant. V gene TRBV12-3 or TRBV12-4 combines with J gene TRBJ2-1; D possibly corresponds to TRBD2 (6 bases). CDR3 DNA sequence: TGTGCCAGCAGTTTATGGAAGTGGGGGGAGGTTGAAAATGAGCAGTTCTTC. It yields the protein CASSLWKWGEVENEQFF.